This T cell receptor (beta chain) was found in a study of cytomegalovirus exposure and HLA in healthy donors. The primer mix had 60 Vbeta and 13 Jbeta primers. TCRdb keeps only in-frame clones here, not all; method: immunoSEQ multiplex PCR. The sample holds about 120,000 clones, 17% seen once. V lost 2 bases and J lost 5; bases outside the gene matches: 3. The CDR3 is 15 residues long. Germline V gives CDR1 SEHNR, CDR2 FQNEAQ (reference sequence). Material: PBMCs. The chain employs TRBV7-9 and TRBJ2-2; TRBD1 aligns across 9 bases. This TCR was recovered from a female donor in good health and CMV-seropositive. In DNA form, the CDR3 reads TGTGCCAGCAGCTTAAACAGGGGGCAAACCGGGGAGCTGTTTTTT. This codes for CASSLNRGQTGELFF.